The 27 T cell receptor beta chains below were found in one sample sequenced in a study of T cells in Graves' hyperthyroidism and ophthalmopathy. Amplification of TCR beta CDR3 regions was performed using RNA transcripts as template. First-round RT-PCR with HTBI primers amplified the TCR CDR3 region. TCRdb reprocessed the multiplex PCR reads via MiXCR and lists one record per CDR3 protein. The data hold around 760,000 distinct CDR3 sequences, with around 40% observed a single time. The source material was blood. All receptors come from a woman in her thirties or forties with Graves' hyperthyroidism.

The table lists this clonotype with many counts. This chain uses TRBV7-9 with TRBJ1-6, with D possibly matching TRBD1 (5 bases). The germline V and J ends were trimmed by 3 bases and 0 bases, with 9 bases remaining between them. This CDR3 has 16 residues. Germline CDR1 is SEHNR and CDR2 is FQNEAQ (reference sequence). Written as DNA, the CDR3 is TGTGCCAGCAGCTTGGACATGAGCTCCTATAATTCACCCCTCCACTTT. Its protein product is CASSLDMSSYNSPLHF.

The rearrangement links TRBV7-8 to TRBJ2-3, with TRBD2 identical over 7 bases. Germline V gene lookup returns CDR1 SGHVS and CDR2 FQNEAQ. The V and J ends lost 5 bases and 2 bases, in that order; junction bases with no gene match: 13. This CDR3 comprises 17 residues. For the CDR3, the DNA is TGTGCCAGCAGCCCTCAGCGGGACTTCCCTATCACAGATACGCAGTATTTT. It encodes CASSPQRDFPITDTQYF.

Regarding this clonotype: One end of the junction is discordant with germline, which a read error may explain. This chain joins TRBV7-7 and TRBJ2-5, with 8 bases fitting TRBD1. The CDR3 loop spans 14 amino acids. Germline-derived CDR1 and CDR2 are SSHAT and FNYEAQ (reference sequence). The CDR3 DNA reads TGTGCTAGCAGCGAGGACAGGGACACAGAGACCCAGTACTTC. As protein: CASSEDRDTETQYF.

The gene calls are TRBV5-1 and TRBJ2-1, with 7 nucleotides matching TRBD1. V lost 4 bases and J lost 9; bases outside the gene matches: 7. The germline V gene has CDR1 SGHRS and CDR2 YFSETQ. The CDR3 is made up of 13 amino acids. The CDR3 bases are TGCGCCAGCAGCCCCGGTTCAGGGGGTGAGCAGTTCTTC. Protein: CASSPGSGGEQFF. Supplemented by reference TRBV5-1 and TRBJ2-1, the full variable domain reads KAGVTQTPRYLIKTRGQQVTLSCSPISGHRSVSWYQQTPGQGLQFLFEYFSETQRNKGNFPGRFSGRQFSNSRSEMNVSTLELGDSALYLCASSPGSGGEQFFGPGTRLTVL.

This clonotype was seen only a few times. The chain carries TRBV7-2 and TRBJ1-6, with 7 positions matching TRBD1. The CDR3 totals 15 residues. The germline V gene encodes CDR1 SGHTA and CDR2 FQGNSA. After removal of 6 bases from V and 6 bases from J, the junction contained 8 bases not matched to a gene. CDR3 sequence: CASSERHRGNSPLHF. Here the CDR3 DNA reads TGTGCCAGCAGTGAAAGGCACAGGGGTAATTCACCCCTCCACTTT.

The gene calls are TRBV20-1 and TRBJ1-2, with D maybe TRBD1 (6 bases). Trimming cost V 4 bases and J 1 base, with 10 bases left between them. Germline loops: CDR1 DFQATT, CDR2 SNEGSKA (reference sequence). The CDR3 has 13 amino acids. CDR3 region: CSAMGAGNYGYTF. The CDR3 nucleotides are TGCAGTGCTATGGGGGCGGGTAACTATGGCTACACCTTC.

This clonotype was counted between two and nine times. V is TRBV25-1 and J is TRBJ2-7; weak D call: TRBD1 (5 bases). The V gene's germline CDR1 is MGHDK and CDR2 SYGVNS. This CDR3 region has 14 residues. V lost 5 bases and J 3 bases, leaving 14 bases between the germline ends. DNA of the CDR3: TGTGCCAGCAGTTTAGGGCAGGGCCACTACGAGCAGTACTTC. Its protein product is CASSLGQGHYEQYF.

In this sample, this clonotype turned up a few times. This chain links TRBV5-6 with TRBJ2-2; D not resolved. Trimming stripped 5 bases from V and 10 bases from J, with 12 bases between. The CDR3 length is 12 residues. Germline V lookup: CDR1 SGHDT, CDR2 YYEEEE. The CDR3 loop reads CASSILLEELFF. In DNA, the CDR3 is TGTGCCAGCAGTATTCTGTTGGAGGAGCTGTTTTTT. The variable domain in full, completed from reference TRBV5-6 and TRBJ2-2, reads DAGVTQSPTHLIKTRGQQVTLRCSPKSGHDTVSWYQQALGQGPQFIFQYYEEEERQRGNFPDRFSGHQFPNYSSELNVNALLLGDSALYLCASSILLEELFFGEGSRLTVL.

V usage is TRBV7-9 and J usage is TRBJ2-5; 8 positions match TRBD2. Germline lookup yields CDR1 SEHNR and CDR2 FQNEAQ (reference sequence). This CDR3 has 14 residues. The trim removed 8 bases at V and 4 bases at J, leaving 9 bases unmatched. CDR3 DNA: TGTGCCAGCGAACGGGGGGGCAAAGGAGAGACCCAGTACTTC. It encodes CASERGGKGETQYF.

This clonotype was observed a single time. A much larger clone lies one base from this, so it may be a read error. The gene calls are TRBV7-3 and TRBJ1-2; D is unresolved. This CDR3 is built from 17 residues. Germline CDR1 reads SGHTA; CDR2 reads FQGTGA. The CDR3 reads CDSSLTRLGPSGYGYTF. DNA of the CDR3: TGTGACAGCAGCTTAACGAGGCTGGGCCCGAGTGGCTATGGCTACACCTTC. Drawing the rest from reference TRBV7-3 and TRBJ1-2, the complete variable domain is GAGVSQTPSNKVTEKGKYVELRCDPISGHTALYWYRQSLGQGPEFLIYFQGTGAADDSGLPNDRFFAVRPEGSVSTLKIQRTERGDSAVYLCDSSLTRLGPSGYGYTFGSGTRLTVV.

The genes are TRBV29-1 and TRBJ1-2; 8 nucleotides agree with TRBD1. Germline CDR1 and CDR2: SQVTM and ANQGSEA. The CDR3 sequence is 12 residues long. V lost 7 bases to trimming and J lost 6 bases; unmatched junction nucleotides: 7. In nucleotides, the CDR3 is TGCAGCGGACCGGGACAGGTCCATGGCTACACCTTC. The encoded protein is CSGPGQVHGYTF.

This clonotype has a count of ten or more. V usage is TRBV29-1 and J usage is TRBJ1-2, with a tentative D call TRBD1 (5 bases). This CDR3 comprises 12 residues. CDR1 and CDR2 from the germline V gene are SQVTM and ANQGSEA. V lost 4 bases, J lost 4 bases, and 10 bases lay in between. The CDR3 DNA reads TGCAGCGTTGTAGGGGACGGCTATGGCTACACCTTC. As protein: CSVVGDGYGYTF. Together with reference TRBV29-1 and TRBJ1-2, the CDR3 gives the full variable domain: SAVISQKPSRDICQRGTSLTIQCQVDSQVTMMFWYRQQPGQSLTLIATANQGSEATYESGFVIDKFPISRPNLTFSTLTVSNMSPEDSSIYLCSVVGDGYGYTFGSGTRLTVV.

The rearrangement joins TRBV19 to TRBJ1-1; D gene ambiguous. Trimming cost V 2 bases and J 5 bases, with 12 bases left between them. Germline loops: CDR1 LNHDA, CDR2 SQIVND (reference sequence). CDR3 length: 14 residues. The CDR3 protein is CASSISLGRTEAFF. In DNA, the CDR3 is TGTGCCAGTAGTATATCCTTGGGGAGGACTGAAGCTTTCTTT. Full variable domain (missing parts from reference TRBV19 and TRBJ1-1): DGGITQSPKYLFRKEGQNVTLSCEQNLNHDAMYWYRQDPGQGLRLIYYSQIVNDFQKGDIAEGYSVSREKKESFPLTVTSAQKNPTAFYLCASSISLGRTEAFFGQGTRLTVV.

The chain is built from TRBV20-1 and TRBJ2-3; unclear D gene. This CDR3 contains 13 residues. CDR1 DFQATT and CDR2 SNEGSKA come from the germline V gene (reference sequence). The ends were cut back, 6 bases at V and 2 bases at J, with 12 bases in the middle. CDR3 in amino acids: CSADSTTTDTQYF. The CDR3 DNA sequence: TGCAGTGCAGATTCCACTACCACAGATACGCAGTATTTT.

The V gene is TRBV7-2, the J gene TRBJ2-2, with 7 bases fitting TRBD2. The CDR3 has 15 amino acids. After removal of 8 bases from V and 6 bases from J, the junction contained 12 bases not matched to a gene. CDR1 is SGHTA, CDR2 FQGNSA, per germline. The CDR3 spells CASFRGGSWAGELFF. CDR3 DNA: TGTGCCAGCTTCCGCGGCGGGAGCTGGGCCGGGGAGCTGTTTTTT.

Ten or more counts support this clonotype. This sequence joins TRBV19 and TRBJ1-3; D ambiguous. The CDR3 has 15 amino acids. Germline V gene sequence: CDR1 LNHDA, CDR2 SQIVND (reference sequence). With 3 bases removed from V and 2 bases from J, the gap between germline ends came to 11 bases. DNA of the CDR3: TGTGCCAGTAGTATTACCCTCAGTCCTGGAAACACCATATATTTT. It translates to CASSITLSPGNTIYF.

This clonotype came up many times. V and J are TRBV20-1 and TRBJ2-5, with no clear D. Germline V CDR1 and CDR2: DFQATT, SNEGSKA (reference sequence). The V end lost 5 bases, the J end lost 3 bases, and 4 bases lay between the germline ends. This CDR3 is 10 amino acids long. Written as DNA, the CDR3 is TGCAGTGCTTTAGAAGAGACCCAGTACTTC. Translation: CSALEETQYF.

This clonotype has a handful of counts. The chain combines TRBV14 with TRBJ1-4, with D maybe TRBD1 (5 bases). CDR3 length equals 15 residues. Germline V gives CDR1 SGHDN, CDR2 FVKESK. Trimming pared 0 bases from V and 4 bases from J, leaving 9 bases between. The CDR3 bases are TGTGCCAGCAGCCAAGAACAGGCCTTTAATGAAAAACTGTTTTTT. Protein: CASSQEQAFNEKLFF.

This clonotype turned up a few times. The CDR3 DNA follows: TGTGCCAGCAGTGAATCTAATCTGTACCAAGAGACCCAGTACTTC. This codes for CASSESNLYQETQYF. The genes are TRBV2 and TRBJ2-5; no reliable D call. CDR3 length equals 15 residues. V lost 2 bases to trimming and J lost 0 bases, with 10 bases between them. The germline V gene has CDR1 SNHLY and CDR2 FYNNEI.

This clonotype was detected a few times. The J gene is TRBJ1-1, the V gene TRBV7-2, with D tentatively TRBD1 (6 bases). The CDR3 is 17 residues long. Trimming left V 5 bases short and J 12 bases short, with 31 bases between. CDR1 SGHTA and CDR2 FQGNSA come from the germline V gene. CDR3 protein: CASSRSSEILGQGGTFF. CDR3 sequence (DNA): TGTGCCAGCAGCCGTTCCTCCGAGATACTGGGTCAAGGGGGGACTTTCTTT.

In the case of this clonotype: One junction end does not reproduce the germline sequence, and a read error may be involved. V and J are TRBV7-2 and TRBJ1-3, with D unclear. CDR3 size: 12 residues. Germline lookup yields CDR1 SGHTA and CDR2 FQGNSA. The CDR3 is CANSLEKGSIYF. CDR3 DNA: TGTGCCAACAGCTTAGAAAAAGGCTCCATATATTTT.

The chain carries TRBV20-1 and TRBJ2-5; 8 positions agree with TRBD1. This CDR3 contains 13 residues. J lost 3 bases, V lost 6 bases, and 6 bases had no gene match. Germline assignment: CDR1 DFQATT and CDR2 SNEGSKA (reference sequence). This chain's CDR3 is CSAARQGKETQYF. The DNA of the CDR3 is TGCAGTGCCGCAAGACAGGGGAAAGAGACCCAGTACTTC.

About this clonotype: One junction end disagrees with the germline gene, perhaps due to a read error. The V gene is TRBV6-5, the J gene TRBJ1-5, with a possible D match to TRBD1 (6 bases). The CDR3 runs 15 residues. The germline gives CDR1 MNHEY, CDR2 SVGAGI. The CDR3 nucleotides read TGTGCCAGGGGGGGGGGGCCCAACATCAATCAGCCTCAGCATTTT. Protein: CARGGGPNINQPQHF.

This chain links TRBV7-3 with TRBJ2-3; 7 bases are shared with TRBD1. Germline lookup yields CDR1 SGHTA and CDR2 FQGTGA. The V gene end was trimmed by 1 base and the J gene end by 6 bases; junction bases not matched to a gene: 4. The CDR3 length is 14 residues. The DNA of the CDR3 is TGTGCCAGCAGCTTAAACAGGGGCATGGATACGCAGTATTTT. Its translation is CASSLNRGMDTQYF.

With regard to this clonotype: A single base separates this from a much larger clone, so it may be a read error. The chain carries TRBV9 and TRBJ1-2, with D possibly being TRBD1 (6 bases). V shed 4 bases and J shed 3 bases, with 19 bases lying between them. CDR3 length equals 16 residues. Germline lookup yields CDR1 SGDLS and CDR2 YYNGEE. CDR3 region: CASSLGAGGDDYGYTF. CDR3 DNA: TGTGCCAGCAGCCTGGGGGCGGGGGGTGACGACTATGGCTACACCTTC.

This clonotype has more than one count but fewer than ten. The chain has TRBV28 and TRBJ1-2; D is ambiguous. The CDR3 is 12 amino acids. From germline, CDR1 is MDHEN and CDR2 SYDVKM. V gave up 4 bases and J gave up 8 bases, with 11 bases separating them. The CDR3 spells CASSSSLLGYTF. The DNA of the CDR3 is TGTGCCAGCAGTTCCTCCCTTCTCGGCTACACCTTC.

V usage is TRBV11-2 and J usage is TRBJ1-4; TRBD1 might be the D (6 bases). Deletions cut 4 bases from V and 10 bases from J, with 25 bases between. This CDR3 is 17 amino acids long. CDR1 is SGHAT, CDR2 FQNNGV, per germline. The CDR3 loop is CASSSLRGSRGSGKLFF. The DNA of the CDR3 is TGTGCCAGCAGCTCGCTTAGGGGTAGCAGGGGTTCTGGAAAACTGTTTTTT.